This T cell receptor (beta chain) was retrieved from a study of T cell repertoires in cytomegalovirus infection. Overall study: Based on public TCR beta signatures, there were indications of CMV infection and of a matching HLA type. Findings of the study overall: Summed frequency of public TCR beta families distinguished CMV carriers with the relevant HLA. CMV-specific TCR beta clonotypes restricted by HLA-C dominated the ex vivo response.

The sample holds a few counts of this clonotype. Its cognate antigen is unknown. TCRdb processed the reads anew with MiXCR; each CDR3 protein has one entry. Among 150,000 or so distinct CDR3 sequences listed, roughly 17% were seen once. Looked up from germline, CDR1 is SEHNR and CDR2 is FQNEAQ (reference sequence). The CDR3 has 14 residues. Trimming stripped 2 bases from V and 0 bases from J, with 5 bases between. The gene calls are TRBV7-9 and TRBJ1-5, with D hard to call. Source material: CD8+ T cells from PBMCs. The receptor was derived from a human donor in good health (CMV status not recorded). Some clones in this sample may be carry-over from other donors' samples. CDR3 bases: TGTGCCAGCAGCTTACAGGATAGCAATCAGCCCCAGCATTTT. This gives the protein CASSLQDSNQPQHF.